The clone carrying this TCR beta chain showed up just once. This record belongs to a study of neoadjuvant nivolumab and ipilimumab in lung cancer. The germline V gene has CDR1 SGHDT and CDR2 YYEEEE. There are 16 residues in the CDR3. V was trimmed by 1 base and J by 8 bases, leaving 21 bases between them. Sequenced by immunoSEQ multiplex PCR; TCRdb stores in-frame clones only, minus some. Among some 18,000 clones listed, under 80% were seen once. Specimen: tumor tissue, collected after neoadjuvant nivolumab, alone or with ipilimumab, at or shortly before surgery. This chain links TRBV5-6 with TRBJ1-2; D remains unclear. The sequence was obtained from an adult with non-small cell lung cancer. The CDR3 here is CASSLPGRLDHWGYTF. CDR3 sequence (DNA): TGTGCCAGCAGCTTGCCTGGGAGACTGGACCACTGGGGCTACACCTTC.